This T cell receptor beta chain comes out of a study of vaccination effects on CD4 cells after COVID-19. Turning to the study itself: Post-vaccine sampling took place a median of 72 days after the second dose.

Sequencing used immunoSEQ multiplex PCR; TCRdb keeps in-frame clones, though not all of them. The repertoire consists of around 25,000 clones, with 60% to 80% occurring once and the leading ten covering around 6.5%. This CDR3 comprises 13 residues. V was shortened by 0 bases and J by 1 base, with 2 bases between the two germline ends. Germline CDR1 reads SEHNR; CDR2 reads FQNEAQ (reference sequence). Study observations and caveats: Only a few convalescent patients and no early post-infection timepoints featured in the study. Marked clonal contraction of infection- and vaccine-induced clones was seen late after vaccination.

A remark on this clone: As yet, its antigen is unknown.

Expansion with viral peptide pools was applied to antigen-specific CD4+ T cells by the ViraFEST assay prior to sequencing. Following a roughly 9-day culture, CD4+ T cells were purified. Every participant took two doses of the BNT162b2 or mRNA-1273 vaccine. It was on days 3 and 7 that half the medium was replaced with IL-2 medium. The chain carries TRBV7-9 and TRBJ2-3; D is ambiguous. The specimen comprised CD4+ T cells from PBMCs cultured with SARS-CoV-2 spike peptides, sampled after COVID-19 vaccination. This clonotype was obtained from a human donor who received a COVID-19 vaccine. Some clones in this sample may be carry-over from other donors' samples. CDR3 region: CASSLARTDTQYF. The CDR3 nucleotides read TGTGCCAGCAGCTTAGCCCGCACAGATACGCAGTATTTT. Together with reference TRBV7-9 and TRBJ2-3, the CDR3 gives the full variable domain: DTGVSQNPRHKITKRGQNVTFRCDPISEHNRLYWYRQTLGQGPEFLTYFQNEAQLEKSRLLSDRFSAERPKGSFSTLEIQRTEQGDSAMYLCASSLARTDTQYFGPGTRLTVL.